The source of this T cell receptor (beta chain) is a study of blood T cell repertoires in COVID-19. Overall study: Samples of COVID-19 (acute and convalescent) were obtained from the United States, Italy and Spain. T cells, B-cell-depleted T cells, or PBMCs supplied cDNA or gDNA.

The germline CDR1 and CDR2 sequences are LGHNA and YNFKEQ. Trimming removed 0 bases from V and 1 base from J; junction bases left unmatched: 3. The CDR3 spans 16 residues. The authors' processing: How many nucleated cells were present was estimated from reference gene primer amplification. Method: immunoSEQ multiplex PCR; TCRdb's copy keeps in-frame clones and lacks some. The DNA gave D and trimming, while V, J and clone size come from that table. The data contain around 80,000 clones, 80% of them singletons. This chain links TRBV4-2 with TRBJ1-1, with 9 positions matching TRBD1. Sequencing used peripheral blood. The receptor comes from a man in his fifties with COVID-19, enrolled during active disease. This CDR3 reads CASSQEEGQGNTEAFF. CDR3 DNA sequence: TGTGCCAGCAGCCAAGAGGAGGGACAGGGGAACACTGAAGCTTTCTTT.